The clone carrying this T cell receptor (beta chain) was seen only a few times. This sample is drawn from a study of radiotherapy plus CTLA-4 blockade in lung cancer. The wider study: Objective response rate was about 18%; disease control rate, approximately 30%.

The CDR3 contains 14 residues. CDR1 and CDR2 (germline): SQVTM, ANQGSEA. V was clipped by 3 bases and J by 7 bases; unmatched bases: 11. Method: immunoSEQ multiplex PCR; TCRdb's copy keeps in-frame clones and lacks some. Counted here are tens of thousands of clones, 70% to 90% occurring once; the ten biggest clones make up less than 0.9%. This specimen consisted of peripheral blood, obtained from a patient treated with radiotherapy plus ipilimumab. The chain joins TRBV29-1 to TRBJ2-7, with 8 bases fitting TRBD2. This clonotype originated in a human donor with non-small cell lung cancer who had stable disease on radiotherapy plus ipilimumab. The CDR3 here is CSVEIGSSGSEQYF. The CDR3 coding sequence is TGCAGCGTTGAGATCGGGTCTAGCGGGTCTGAGCAGTACTTC.